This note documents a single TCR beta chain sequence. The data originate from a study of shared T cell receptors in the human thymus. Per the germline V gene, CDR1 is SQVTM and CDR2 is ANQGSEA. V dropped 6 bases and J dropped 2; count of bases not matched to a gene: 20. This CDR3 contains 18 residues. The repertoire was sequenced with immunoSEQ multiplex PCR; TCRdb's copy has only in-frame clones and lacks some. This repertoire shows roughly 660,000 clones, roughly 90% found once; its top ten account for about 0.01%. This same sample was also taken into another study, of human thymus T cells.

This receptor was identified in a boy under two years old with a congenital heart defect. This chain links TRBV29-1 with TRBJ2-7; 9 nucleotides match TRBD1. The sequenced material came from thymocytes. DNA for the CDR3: TGCAGCGTCGGTAAAATTATAGGACAGGGGCTTGGGCCCTACGAGCAGTACTTC. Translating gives CSVGKIIGQGLGPYEQYF.